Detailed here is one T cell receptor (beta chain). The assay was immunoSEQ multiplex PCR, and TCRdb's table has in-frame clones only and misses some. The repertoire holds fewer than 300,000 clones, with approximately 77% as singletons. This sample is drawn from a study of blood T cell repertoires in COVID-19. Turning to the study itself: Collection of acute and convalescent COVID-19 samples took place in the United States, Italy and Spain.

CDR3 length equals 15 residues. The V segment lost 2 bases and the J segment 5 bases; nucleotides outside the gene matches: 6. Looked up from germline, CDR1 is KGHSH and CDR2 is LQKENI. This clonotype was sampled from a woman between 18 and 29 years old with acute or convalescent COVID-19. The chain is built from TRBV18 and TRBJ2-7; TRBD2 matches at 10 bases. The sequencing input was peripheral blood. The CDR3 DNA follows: TGTGCCAGCTCACCAGTGCTAGCGGGAGTCCACGAGCAGTACTTC. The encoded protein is CASSPVLAGVHEQYF. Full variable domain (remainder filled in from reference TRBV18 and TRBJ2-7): NAGVMQNPRHLVRRRGQEARLRCSPMKGHSHVYWYRQLPEEGLKFMVYLQKENIIDESGMPKERFSAEFPKEGPSILRIQQVVRGDSAAYFCASSPVLAGVHEQYFGPGTRLTVT.